Listed below are T cell receptor beta chains from one sample, sequenced in a study of T cell clonotyping in hematopoietic cell transplantation. TCRdb's table, derived via immunoSEQ multiplex PCR, lists solely in-frame clones and lacks some. This sample carries fewer than 40,000 clones, 80% to 90% of them seen once, and the ten largest clones take under 2.5%. The sequenced sample consisted of peripheral blood mononuclear cells. The source is a woman aged 40 to 49 in good health. Some clones in this sample may be carry-over from other donors' samples. The CDR3 runs from the conserved cysteine through the conserved F or W. The D gene is left open where the match is weak. Size is stated for part of the rows, as once, few or many counts, or as a class when the clone is expanded.

size,V,J,D,CDR3,DNA
NA,TRBV2,TRBJ1-1,TRBD1,CASSRTGRNTEAFF,TGTGCCAGCAGCAGGACAGGAAGGAACACTGAAGCTTTCTTT
once,TRBV28,TRBJ1-5,NA,CASKRGGDQPQHF,TGTGCCAGCAAACGGGGGGGTGATCAGCCCCAGCATTTT
NA,TRBV28,TRBJ2-1,NA,CASSLGAPPYNEQFF,TGTGCCAGCAGTTTGGGTGCTCCTCCTTACAATGAGCAGTTCTTC
NA,TRBV2,TRBJ2-7,TRBD1,CAIPWPLTGQGNEQYF,TGTGCCATCCCGTGGCCCCTTACGGGACAGGGAAACGAGCAGTACTTC
NA,TRBV7-2,TRBJ2-1,TRBD2,CASSHLAGGPDEQFF,TGTGCCAGCAGCCACCTAGCGGGAGGGCCCGATGAGCAGTTCTTC
NA,TRBV7-2,TRBJ2-7,NA,CASSIGRSYEQYF,TGTGCCAGCAGCATAGGGAGGAGCTACGAGCAGTACTTC
NA,TRBV6-1,TRBJ1-5,NA,CASSEYAGGGFRPQHF,TGTGCCAGCAGTGAATATGCCGGCGGGGGATTTCGGCCCCAGCATTTT
NA,TRBV4-2,TRBJ2-7,NA,CASSQVRSSYEQYF,TGTGCCAGCAGCCAAGTGAGATCCTCCTACGAGCAGTACTTC
NA,TRBV29-1,TRBJ2-2,TRBD2,CSVTTSGNTGELFF,TGCAGCGTTACGACTAGCGGGAACACCGGGGAGCTGTTTTTT
NA,TRBV19,TRBJ1-5,NA,CASSIKRDVQPQHF,TGTGCCAGTAGTATCAAGAGGGATGTTCAGCCCCAGCATTTT
once,TRBV28,TRBJ2-3,NA,CASSSPDTQYF,TGTGCCAGCAGTTCCCCAGATACGCAGTATTTT
NA,TRBV5-1,TRBJ2-5,TRBD1,CASSYTGTGSKETQYF,TGCGCCAGCAGCTACACCGGGACAGGGTCAAAAGAGACCCAGTACTTC
NA,TRBV2,TRBJ2-1,NA,CASAGYRSYNEQFF,TGTGCCAGCGCGGGTTACAGGTCCTACAATGAGCAGTTCTTC
NA,TRBV30,TRBJ1-2,NA,CAWSVNSLYGYTF,TGTGCCTGGAGTGTAAACAGCCTCTATGGCTACACCTTC
few,TRBV5-4,TRBJ1-1,NA,CASSLALQVNTEAFF,TGTGCCAGCAGCTTGGCCCTGCAGGTGAACACTGAAGCTTTCTTT
NA,TRBV11-3,TRBJ2-1,NA,CASSRLRGNEQFF,TGTGCCAGCAGCCGACTTAGAGGTAATGAGCAGTTCTTC
NA,TRBV30,TRBJ1-2,TRBD1,CAWVHPTGAGYTF,TGTGCCTGGGTACACCCGACAGGGGCTGGCTACACCTTC
NA,TRBV28,TRBJ1-5,NA,CASSSRDTINQPQHF,TGTGCCAGCAGTTCCCGGGACACCATTAATCAGCCCCAGCATTTT
NA,TRBV5-6,TRBJ2-1,TRBD2,CASSWGTSGRGEQFF,TGTGCCAGCAGCTGGGGGACTAGCGGGAGGGGCGAGCAGTTCTTC
NA,TRBV7-2,TRBJ2-7,TRBD2,CASSLVSGEQYF,TGTGCCAGCAGCTTAGTTAGCGGGGAGCAGTACTTC
NA,TRBV5-1,TRBJ2-1,NA,CASKISGHLDEQFF,TGCGCCAGCAAAATCAGCGGTCACCTGGATGAGCAGTTCTTC
NA,TRBV5-1,TRBJ2-2,TRBD2,CASSLSTSGTGELFF,TGCGCCAGCAGCTTATCGACTAGCGGGACCGGGGAGCTGTTTTTT
few,TRBV30,TRBJ2-7,TRBD2,CAWSGGLAGYEQYF,TGTGCCTGGAGCGGAGGACTAGCGGGTTACGAGCAGTACTTC
NA,TRBV13,TRBJ2-7,TRBD2,CASSLAGGPFYEQYF,TGTGCCAGCAGCTTAGCGGGAGGGCCCTTCTACGAGCAGTACTTC
NA,TRBV29-1,TRBJ1-2,NA,CSVAEGYGYTF,TGCAGCGTTGCGGAAGGCTATGGCTACACCTTC
NA,TRBV5-6,TRBJ2-7,TRBD2,CASSLTSGSSYEQYF,TGTGCCAGCAGCTTGACTAGCGGGAGCTCCTACGAGCAGTACTTC
NA,TRBV28,TRBJ1-1,NA,CASSLNRGGDNVGFF,TGTGCCAGCAGTTTAAACCGGGGCGGGGATAATGTAGGTTTCTTT
NA,TRBV29-1,TRBJ1-1,NA,CSARTGTGNTEAFF,TGCAGCGCCAGAACCGGGACCGGGAACACTGAAGCTTTCTTT
NA,TRBV28,TRBJ2-3,NA,CASSTTDTQYF,TGTGCCAGCAGTACCACAGATACGCAGTATTTT
NA,TRBV4-3,TRBJ2-7,NA,CASSQDLNSYEQYF,TGCGCCAGCAGCCAAGACCTAAACTCCTACGAGCAGTACTTC
few,TRBV28,TRBJ1-2,NA,CASSTYGYTF,TGTGCCAGCAGCACCTATGGCTACACCTTC
NA,TRBV6-6,TRBJ1-5,TRBD1,CASSRGIQGASQPQHF,TGTGCCAGCAGCCGTGGGATACAGGGGGCCTCTCAGCCCCAGCATTTT
NA,TRBV7-2,TRBJ2-7,NA,CASSLERTDYEQYF,TGTGCCAGCAGCTTAGAAAGGACAGATTACGAGCAGTACTTC
NA,TRBV11-2,TRBJ1-2,NA,CASSLLQYYGYTF,TGTGCCAGCAGCTTGTTACAGTACTATGGCTACACCTTC
few,TRBV7-2,TRBJ1-1,TRBD1,CASSPTGGTEAFF,TGTGCCAGCAGCCCGACAGGGGGCACTGAAGCTTTCTTT
NA,TRBV28,TRBJ1-1,TRBD1,CASSIGQGHTEAFF,TGTGCCAGCAGTATAGGACAGGGGCACACTGAAGCTTTCTTT
NA,TRBV7-9,TRBJ1-1,NA,CASSLGTSGEAFF,TGTGCCAGTAGCTTAGGCACATCGGGTGAAGCTTTCTTT
NA,TRBV5-1,TRBJ1-2,NA,CASSHITGRGLYGYTF,TGCGCCAGCAGCCACATTACAGGGAGAGGACTATATGGCTACACCTTC
NA,TRBV28,TRBJ2-3,NA,CASSNFPLRTYPTDTQYF,TGTGCCAGCAGTAATTTCCCGCTTCGGACTTACCCCACAGATACGCAGTATTTT
NA,TRBV19,TRBJ2-7,NA,CASRQRGRGGIVEQYF,TGTGCCAGTAGACAACGCGGTCGGGGCGGTATAGTGGAGCAGTACTTC
once,TRBV9,TRBJ1-5,NA,CASGPRSGEPQHF,TGTGCCAGCGGGCCCCGCTCGGGCGAGCCCCAGCATTTT
NA,TRBV2,TRBJ1-5,NA,CASSEWGRDQPQHF,TGTGCCAGCAGTGAATGGGGTAGGGATCAGCCCCAGCATTTT
NA,TRBV5-8,TRBJ1-4,NA,CASSGGTRRANEKLFF,TGTGCCAGCAGTGGAGGTACTCGGAGAGCTAATGAAAAACTGTTTTTT
few,TRBV27,TRBJ2-1,NA,CASSFLLAGGINEQFF,TGTGCCAGCAGTTTCCTACTAGCTGGGGGGATTAATGAGCAGTTCTTC
NA,TRBV28,TRBJ1-1,NA,CASSFRTALEAFF,TGTGCCAGCAGTTTCCGGACAGCCCTTGAAGCTTTCTTT
NA,TRBV28,TRBJ1-1,NA,CASSLASGNTEAFF,TGTGCCAGCAGTTTAGCCTCGGGAAACACTGAAGCTTTCTTT
NA,TRBV5-1,TRBJ2-5,TRBD1,CASSLIRDSQETQYF,TGCGCCAGCAGCTTGATCCGGGACAGTCAAGAGACCCAGTACTTC